This TCR beta chain is drawn from a study of cytotoxic CD8 clonotypes in ibrutinib-treated CLL. This table comes from immunoSEQ multiplex PCR, and its TCRdb copy is limited to in-frame clones, with some not included. The table has 40,000 or so clones, around 53% seen once. The CDR3 consists of 15 residues. Trimming left V 0 bases short and J 10 bases short, with 15 bases between. Germline V gene lookup returns CDR1 MNHNY and CDR2 SVGAGI (reference sequence). From cryopreserved PBMCs came 2 to 2.5 micrograms of genomic DNA used for TCR beta libraries. V and J are TRBV6-6 and TRBJ1-4; D is ambiguous. This receptor was taken from a human donor with chronic lymphocytic leukemia. This sample comprised PBMCs, obtained before ibrutinib treatment. The CDR3 protein is CASSYSLNQAVKLFF. Here the CDR3 DNA reads TGTGCCAGCAGTTACTCTTTGAATCAGGCCGTAAAACTGTTTTTT.